Below are 14 T cell receptor beta chains sequenced from a single sample in a study of OX40 agonist ivuxolimab in advanced cancers. The data were produced by immunoSEQ multiplex PCR, yet TCRdb's version contains in-frame clones alone and is incomplete. The table shows around 62,000 clones, with roughly nine tenths occurring only once. The sequenced sample was CD4+ or CD8+ T cells sorted from blood, obtained in a trial of the OX40 agonist ivuxolimab. Receptor source: an adult with an advanced solid tumor such as melanoma, head and neck, liver or kidney cancer.

The V and J genes are TRBV6-5 and TRBJ2-3; D is possibly TRBD1 or TRBD2 (5 bases each). The ends were cut back, 5 bases at V and 1 base at J, with 10 bases in the middle. This CDR3 comprises 14 residues. CDR1 is MNHEY and CDR2 is SVGAGI in the germline V gene. The CDR3 DNA reads TGTGCCAGCAGTACCGGGACGCGCACAGATACGCAGTATTTT. Encoded protein: CASSTGTRTDTQYF.

This clone was counted only a few times. The chain employs TRBV19 and TRBJ1-2; D possibly corresponds to TRBD1 (5 bases). Trimming stripped 9 bases from V and 2 bases from J, with 13 bases between. This CDR3 has 13 amino acids. The germline V gene encodes CDR1 LNHDA and CDR2 SQIVND (reference sequence). CDR3 coding DNA: TGTGCCAGGAGGAGGGACGGGAACTATGGCTACACCTTC. Encoded protein: CARRRDGNYGYTF.

The chain carries TRBV4-3 and TRBJ1-4, with 11 nucleotides matching TRBD1. In germline, CDR1 is LGHNA, CDR2 YSLEER. The CDR3 has 16 amino acids. Trimming at V came to 0 bases and at J to 7 bases, leaving 4 bases not matched to a gene. The CDR3 loop reads CASSQEGGTGGEKLFF. The CDR3 DNA reads as TGCGCCAGCAGCCAAGAAGGTGGGACAGGGGGTGAAAAACTGTTTTTT.

The chain combines TRBV13 with TRBJ1-1; perhaps TRBD1 as D (5 bases). The CDR3 totals 15 residues. Trimming took off 0 bases at V and 1 base at J, with 9 bases between the two ends. The germline V gene has CDR1 PRHDT and CDR2 FYEKMQ (reference sequence). CDR3 nucleotides: TGTGCCAGCAGCTTAGGGAGGGGACCGAACACTGAAGCTTTCTTT. It encodes CASSLGRGPNTEAFF.

The CDR3 region is CASSATSTDTQYF. Written as DNA, the CDR3 is TGTGCCAGCAGCGCGACTAGCACAGATACGCAGTATTTT. This chain connects TRBV9 to TRBJ2-3; D remains unclear. CDR3 size: 13 residues. CDR1 is SGDLS, CDR2 YYNGEE, per germline. V gave up 3 bases and J gave up 0 bases, with 5 bases separating them.

By frequency in the sample, this clone is medium-sized. J is TRBJ1-1 and V is TRBV2, with D hard to call. Germline CDR1 SNHLY, CDR2 FYNNEI. The CDR3 totals 11 residues. V dropped 6 bases and J dropped 7 bases, with 9 bases sitting between them. The CDR3 DNA follows: TGTGCCAGCAGCTTGGGCTTTGAAGCTTTCTTT. Translating gives CASSLGFEAFF. Full variable domain (outside the CDR3, taken from reference TRBV2 and TRBJ1-1): EPEVTQTPSHQVTQMGQEVILRCVPISNHLYFYWYRQILGQKVEFLVSFYNNEISEKSEIFDDQFSVERPDGSNFTLKIRSTKLEDSAMYFCASSLGFEAFFGQGTRLTVV.

This clone was detected a few times. This sequence joins TRBV29-1 and TRBJ1-1; 8 bases are shared with TRBD1. The CDR3 consists of 13 residues. In germline, CDR1 is SQVTM, CDR2 ANQGSEA. V lost 8 bases to trimming and J lost 4 bases; unmatched junction nucleotides: 9. The CDR3 sequence is CSFGQGRITEAFF. The DNA for the CDR3 is TGCAGCTTTGGACAGGGAAGAATCACTGAAGCTTTCTTT.

This CDR3 is CASSVRGRPDEKLFF. Here the CDR3 DNA reads TGTGCCAGCAGCGTGAGGGGGCGACCGGATGAAAAACTGTTTTTT. The rearrangement uses TRBV9 and TRBJ1-4; TRBD1 matches 7 bases. Germline assignment: CDR1 SGDLS and CDR2 YYNGEE. After removal of 2 bases from V and 6 bases from J, the junction contained 7 bases not matched to a gene. The CDR3 is made up of 15 amino acids.

V gene TRBV7-2 combines with J gene TRBJ2-7, with 8 bases identical to TRBD2. The CDR3 totals 15 residues. The germline gives CDR1 SGHTA, CDR2 FQGNSA. The V gene end was trimmed by 3 bases and the J gene end by 6 bases; junction bases not matched to a gene: 10. The DNA of the CDR3 is TGTGCCAGCAGCTTGATGGCGGGAGGACCCCTCGAGCAGTACGTC. It specifies CASSLMAGGPLEQYV.

This rearrangement joins TRBV5-1 to TRBJ2-1, with D perhaps assigned TRBD1 or TRBD2 (6 bases each). V was pared by 0 bases and J by 4 bases, with 14 bases between. This CDR3 is built from 16 residues. Germline V CDR1 and CDR2: SGHRS, YFSETQ. The DNA of the CDR3 is TGCGCCAGCAGCTTGGAGGGGGGACGGGGATACAATGAGCAGTTCTTC. Translating gives CASSLEGGRGYNEQFF.

The CDR3 region has the DNA TGTGCCAGCAGTCGTAACGTTAGAGGGGCCTACAATGAGCAGTTCTTC. This codes for CASSRNVRGAYNEQFF. The chain carries TRBV7-8 and TRBJ2-1, with D perhaps matching TRBD1 or TRBD2 (5 bases each). The CDR3 runs 16 residues. The V end was cut by 6 bases, the J end by 2 bases, with 17 bases between. The germline gives CDR1 SGHVS, CDR2 FQNEAQ.

The rearrangement joins TRBV9 to TRBJ2-1; 8 bases are shared with TRBD2. The germline V gene encodes CDR1 SGDLS and CDR2 YYNGEE. V dropped 2 bases and J dropped 4; count of bases not matched to a gene: 5. The CDR3 loop spans 15 amino acids. The CDR3, as DNA: TGTGCCAGCAGCGTGGGTAGCGGGATTTACAATGAGCAGTTCTTC. Translated: CASSVGSGIYNEQFF.

J is TRBJ2-2 and V is TRBV9; possibly TRBD2 for D (5 bases). This CDR3 spans 15 amino acids. Trimming stripped 4 bases from V and 4 bases from J, with 14 bases between. Germline V gives CDR1 SGDLS, CDR2 YYNGEE. The CDR3 DNA is TGTGCCAGCAGCCCCCCAGGCCGGGGCACCGGGGAGCTGTTTTTT. As protein: CASSPPGRGTGELFF.

Remarks on this clone: The same CDR3 arises from other DNA sequences in this sample as well. V gene TRBV7-9 combines with J gene TRBJ2-2; D gene unclear. V lost 1 base and J 6 bases, leaving 3 bases between the germline ends. CDR3 length equals 12 residues. Germline V CDR1 and CDR2: SEHNR, FQNEAQ (reference sequence). The CDR3 sequence is CASSLDPGELFF. In nucleotides, the CDR3 is TGTGCCAGCAGCTTAGACCCCGGGGAGCTGTTTTTT.